This TCR beta chain emerged from a study of blood T cells in healthy people across ages. Study outcomes and limitations: In long-lived donors, naive CD4+ cell counts and diversity exceeded those of aged donors.

Points on this clonotype: Antigen: not known.

Trimming took off 5 bases at V and 4 bases at J, with 15 bases between the two ends. The length of the CDR3 is 15 residues. The germline CDR1 and CDR2 sequences are MDHEN and SYDVKM. The second PCR ran about 6 to 11 cycles with a sample-barcoded 5' primer and J-beta primers. TCRdb ran MiXCR on the 5' RACE reads and lists one entry per CDR3 protein. In the table there are approximately 1,000,000 distinct CDR3 sequences, roughly two fifths of which are singletons. Sequencing used blood. V usage is TRBV28 and J usage is TRBJ2-1; possibly TRBD1 for D (6 bases). The origin of this receptor is a man younger than 30 in good health. In DNA, the CDR3 is TGTGCCAGCAGTCCAGGGGATTGGAGATACAATGAGCAGTTCTTC. The encoded protein is CASSPGDWRYNEQFF.